Shown below are 30 T cell receptor beta chains from a single sample sequenced in a study of cytomegalovirus exposure and HLA in healthy donors. A multiplex PCR was run with 60 Vbeta primers and 13 Jbeta primers. Data came from immunoSEQ multiplex PCR; TCRdb stores just in-frame clones and leaves some out. The sample yields about 140,000 clones, 88% seen once. The sequenced sample was PBMCs. The receptors were sampled from a woman in her 40s in good health and CMV-seronegative.

CDR3 sequence (DNA): TGCGCCAGCAGCCAAGAATGGGCTAGCTTTTCAGATACGCAGTATTTT. It specifies CASSQEWASFSDTQYF. The chain joins TRBV4-3 to TRBJ2-3, with D tentatively TRBD2 (5 bases). CDR1 and CDR2 from the germline V gene are LGHNA and YSLEER. The CDR3 runs 16 residues. Trimming cost V 0 bases and J 4 bases, with 14 bases left between them.

The chain combines TRBV10-3 with TRBJ2-1; 15 nucleotides agree with TRBD2. CDR1 is ENHRY and CDR2 is SYGVKD in the germline V gene. The CDR3 is 17 residues long. V shed 4 bases, J shed 10 bases, and the junction held 11 bases outside the gene matches. In nucleotides, the CDR3 is TGTGCCATCAGTGTGGCCGTTGGACTAGCGGGAGGGGACGAGCAGTTCTTC. The encoded protein is CAISVAVGLAGGDEQFF.

The CDR3 loop reads CASSYGGRHGYTF. In DNA form, the CDR3 reads TGTGCCAGCAGCTACGGAGGAAGGCATGGCTACACCTTC. This chain joins TRBV7-8 and TRBJ1-2; D uncertain. CDR3 size: 13 residues. Germline loops: CDR1 SGHVS, CDR2 FQNEAQ. V lost 4 bases and J 6 bases, leaving 12 bases between the germline ends.

CDR3 coding DNA: TGTGCCAGCTCTGGGGAGGCGGGTATATATAGCAATCAGCCCCAGCATTTT. Its translation: CASSGEAGIYSNQPQHF. The V gene is TRBV19, the J gene TRBJ1-5; no definite D call. Trimming left V 9 bases short and J 0 bases short, with 21 bases between. The germline CDR1 and CDR2 sequences are LNHDA and SQIVND (reference sequence). The CDR3 runs to 17 residues.

This clone came up once. This rearrangement joins TRBV28 to TRBJ2-2; 9 bases are a match to TRBD2. Per germline, CDR1 MDHEN and CDR2 SYDVKM. V gave up 7 bases and J gave up 0 bases; unmatched junction bases: 6. The CDR3 covers 16 residues. CDR3 DNA sequence: TGTGCCAGCAACCCCAGACTAGCGGCGAACACCGGGGAGCTGTTTTTT. It codes for CASNPRLAANTGELFF.

The gene calls are TRBV5-1 and TRBJ2-7, with a possible D match to TRBD2 (5 bases). With 7 bases removed from V and 1 base from J, the gap between germline ends came to 15 bases. The CDR3 is 14 residues long. Looked up from germline, CDR1 is SGHRS and CDR2 is YFSETQ. In DNA form, the CDR3 reads TGCGCCAGCTCGCCCTGGGCGGGTTCCTACGAGCAGTACTTC. Translating it yields CASSPWAGSYEQYF.

The chain employs TRBV7-2 and TRBJ1-2; 7 bases line up with TRBD1. The CDR3 length is 15 residues. Germline CDR1 is SGHTA and CDR2 is FQGNSA. V lost 2 bases and J lost 8; bases outside the gene matches: 11. In nucleotides, the CDR3 is TGTGCCAGCAGCTTATCGATGCCGGGACAGTCGGGCTACACCTTC. The encoded protein is CASSLSMPGQSGYTF.

The chain joins TRBV28 to TRBJ2-7; tentative D call: TRBD2 (6 bases). V lost 0 bases and J 2 bases, leaving 8 bases between the germline ends. This CDR3 comprises 14 residues. From germline, CDR1 is MDHEN and CDR2 SYDVKM. DNA for the CDR3: TGTGCCAGCAGTTTATGGGGGGGAACCTACGAGCAGTACTTC. This codes for CASSLWGGTYEQYF.

The rearrangement links TRBV30 to TRBJ2-2; 8 nucleotides match TRBD1. The CDR3 length is 14 residues. J lost 7 bases, V lost 5 bases, and 9 bases had no gene match. In germline, CDR1 is GTSNPN, CDR2 SVGIG (reference sequence). The CDR3: CAWLTGTGHGELFF. CDR3 DNA sequence: TGTGCCTGGTTAACCGGGACAGGCCACGGGGAGCTGTTTTTT.

The chain links TRBV21-1 to TRBJ2-1; TRBD1 was called by the table and not checked on the DNA. TRBV21-1 is given as a pseudogene. The CDR3 consists of 15 residues. The CDR3 nucleotides read TGTGCCAGCAGCAAAAACACAAGTTACTACAATGAGCAGTTCTTC. It encodes CASSKNTSYYNEQFF.

The chain links TRBV11-2 to TRBJ2-1, with a tentative D call TRBD2 (5 bases). The CDR3 runs to 15 residues. V lost 6 bases, J lost 7 bases, and 19 bases lay in between. The germline V gene encodes CDR1 SGHAT and CDR2 FQNNGV. In nucleotides, the CDR3 is TGTGCCAGCAGGCGAATAGGTAACAGAGGGAATGAGCAGTTCTTC. Translating gives CASRRIGNRGNEQFF.

CDR3 sequence (DNA): TGTGCCAGCAGCGGCCGACGGGAGAACACTGAAGCTTTCTTT. Protein product: CASSGRRENTEAFF. The chain carries TRBV9 and TRBJ1-1; D is uncertain. CDR3 length equals 14 residues. The germline V and J ends were trimmed by 3 bases and 1 base, with 10 bases remaining between them. Germline loops: CDR1 SGDLS, CDR2 YYNGEE.

The rearrangement joins TRBV6-7 to TRBJ2-7; D gene ambiguous. TRBV6-7 is treated as an ORF (open reading frame) with a function not yet certain. The CDR3 loop spans 13 amino acids. The ends were cut back, 4 bases at V and 4 bases at J, with 11 bases in the middle. CDR3 sequence reads: CASSSVLEYEQYF. CDR3 in DNA: TGTGCCAGCAGTTCAGTCTTGGAGTACGAGCAGTACTTC.

The V and J genes are TRBV30 and TRBJ2-1; D might be TRBD1 (6 bases). Trimming stripped 4 bases from V and 2 bases from J, with 9 bases between. The germline gives CDR1 GTSNPN, CDR2 SVGIG (reference sequence). The CDR3 spans 13 residues. DNA of the CDR3: TGTGCCTGGACAGGGGACCCCTACAATGAGCAGTTCTTC. As protein: CAWTGDPYNEQFF.

The CDR3 DNA reads TGCGCCAGCAGCCAATATTCGGCAGGGACCTACGAGCAGTACTTC. This translates into CASSQYSAGTYEQYF. The rearrangement joins TRBV4-1 to TRBJ2-7; possible D gene TRBD1, 5 bases. V was pared by 2 bases and J by 2 bases, with 13 bases between. Germline lookup yields CDR1 MGHRA and CDR2 YSYEKL. The length of the CDR3 is 15 residues.

Here the CDR3 DNA reads TGTGCCACCAGCAGTCCTTCCGGGGGGGGGTTTTACACTGAAGCTTTCTTT. Translation: CATSSPSGGGFYTEAFF. The V and J genes are TRBV15 and TRBJ1-1; possible D gene TRBD1, 5 bases. This CDR3 is built from 17 residues. The germline gives CDR1 LNHNV, CDR2 YYDKDF (reference sequence). V was cut by 3 bases and J by 3 bases, with 20 bases left in between.

The V gene is TRBV5-5, the J gene TRBJ1-4, with unresolved D. V dropped 1 base and J dropped 7 bases, with 2 bases sitting between them. Germline V lookup: CDR1 SGHKS, CDR2 YYEKEE (reference sequence). The CDR3 length is 11 residues. CDR3 DNA sequence: TGTGCCAGCAGCTTGCTTGAAAAACTGTTTTTT. Translating gives CASSLLEKLFF. Using reference TRBV5-5 and TRBJ1-4 for the parts outside the CDR3, the full variable domain is DAGVTQSPTHLIKTRGQQVTLRCSPISGHKSVSWYQQVLGQGPQFIFQYYEKEERGRGNFPDRFSARQFPNYSSELNVNALLLGDSALYLCASSLLEKLFFGSGTQLSVL.

Notes on this clone: A read error may produce the germline difference seen at one junction end. Here the CDR3 reads CSSSDDRGGELFF. In DNA, the CDR3 is TGTTCCAGCAGCGATGACAGGGGAGGGGAGCTGTTTTTT. The chain has TRBV7-9 and TRBJ2-2, with 8 bases matching TRBD1. This CDR3 contains 13 residues. The germline gives CDR1 SEHNR, CDR2 FQNEAQ (reference sequence).

The gene calls are TRBV6-6 and TRBJ2-1; 9 bases line up with TRBD2. Germline CDR1 MNHNY, CDR2 SVGAGI (reference sequence). The V segment lost 6 bases and the J segment 9 bases; nucleotides outside the gene matches: 15. CDR3 size: 16 residues. The CDR3 DNA follows: TGTGCCAGCAGGGCTGGGGTTAGCGGGAGTCTCTCTGAGCAGTTCTTC. Its protein is CASRAGVSGSLSEQFF.

This clone was seen a handful of times. This rearrangement joins TRBV5-4 to TRBJ2-5; D perhaps matches TRBD1 (6 bases). CDR1 and CDR2 (germline): SGHNT, YYREEE (reference sequence). Deletions cut 2 bases from V and 5 bases from J, with 16 bases between. The CDR3 consists of 15 residues. In nucleotides, the CDR3 is TGTGCCAGCAGCTTTGGGGGCGGAAGGTTTGAGACCCAGTACTTC. This encodes CASSFGGGRFETQYF.

This sequence joins TRBV7-9 and TRBJ1-2, with D unresolved. V gave up 5 bases and J gave up 1 base, with 5 bases separating them. Germline-derived CDR1 and CDR2 are SEHNR and FQNEAQ (reference sequence). The CDR3 is made up of 12 amino acids. In DNA, the CDR3 is TGTGCCAGCAGCAACAATAACTATGGCTACACCTTC. It encodes CASSNNNYGYTF.

The V and J genes are TRBV9 and TRBJ1-1; 7 nucleotides align to TRBD1. Germline V gene sequence: CDR1 SGDLS, CDR2 YYNGEE. V was clipped by 3 bases and J by 7 bases; unmatched bases: 6. The CDR3 runs 13 residues. The CDR3 DNA reads as TGTGCCAGCAGCGCCGGGACAGCGATTGAAGCTTTCTTT. Translation: CASSAGTAIEAFF.

The sample holds one count of this clone. The rearrangement uses TRBV5-4 and TRBJ2-3, with 11 positions matching TRBD2. Germline V gene sequence: CDR1 SGHNT, CDR2 YYREEE (reference sequence). This CDR3 contains 16 residues. V lost 3 bases, J lost 0 bases, and 3 bases stayed unmatched. In DNA, the CDR3 is TGTGCCAGCAGCTCCCGACTAGCGGGGAGCACAGATACGCAGTATTTT. The encoded protein is CASSSRLAGSTDTQYF. Variable domain in full (rest from reference TRBV5-4 and TRBJ2-3): ETGVTQSPTHLIKTRGQQVTLRCSSQSGHNTVSWYQQALGQGPQFIFQYYREEENGRGNFPPRFSGLQFPNYSSELNVNALELDDSALYLCASSSRLAGSTDTQYFGPGTRLTVL.

The chain is built from TRBV9 and TRBJ2-7, with a weak D call TRBD2 (6 bases). Germline values: CDR1 SGDLS, CDR2 YYNGEE. The CDR3 is made up of 12 amino acids. V lost 3 bases and J 6 bases, leaving 10 bases between the germline ends. CDR3 sequence: CASSGLDREQYF. The CDR3 DNA reads as TGTGCCAGCAGCGGACTAGACCGCGAGCAGTACTTC.

The chain has TRBV5-8 and TRBJ1-5; a weak D match, TRBD1 (5 bases). Between the trimmed V and J ends, which lost 1 base and 0 bases, there was a span of 14 bases. CDR3 length: 17 amino acids. Germline loops: CDR1 SGHTS, CDR2 YDEGEE. The CDR3 sequence: CASSLPRQSTSNQPQHF. CDR3 bases: TGTGCCAGCAGCTTGCCCCGACAGTCCACTAGCAATCAGCCCCAGCATTTT.

Notes on this clone: Other nucleotide sequences in the sample specify the same CDR3. The rearrangement links TRBV28 to TRBJ1-5; TRBD1 matches 7 bases. With 6 bases clipped from V and 4 bases from J, the junction kept 6 bases outside the gene matches. This CDR3 has 14 residues. CDR1 and CDR2 (germline): MDHEN, SYDVKM. The CDR3 spells CASRAQGPNQPQHF. The CDR3 DNA is TGTGCCAGCAGGGCACAGGGGCCTAATCAGCCCCAGCATTTT.

The rearrangement links TRBV7-2 to TRBJ1-3; 8 bases are shared with TRBD1. V lost 6 bases, J lost 4 bases, and 5 bases stayed unmatched. Germline V lookup: CDR1 SGHTA, CDR2 FQGNSA. The CDR3 is 14 residues long. CDR3 protein: CASSLQGGGNTIYF. The CDR3 nucleotides read TGTGCCAGCAGTTTACAGGGGGGCGGAAACACCATATATTTT.

The V call is TRBV29-1, the J call TRBJ2-1; TRBD2 agrees at 9 bases. The V gene's germline CDR1 is SQVTM and CDR2 ANQGSEA. The CDR3 has 14 amino acids. J lost 5 bases, V lost 6 bases, and 8 bases had no gene match. CDR3 bases: TGCAGCGTCGTCAGCGGGAGGACCAACAATGAGCAGTTCTTC. This encodes CSVVSGRTNNEQFF.

The rearrangement joins TRBV9 to TRBJ2-1; 12 bases fit TRBD2. Trimming cost V 4 bases and J 8 bases; bases outside gene matches: 7. This CDR3 is 15 amino acids long. CDR1 and CDR2 (germline): SGDLS, YYNGEE. The CDR3 protein is CASSRGLAGIHEQFF. The CDR3 DNA is TGTGCCAGCAGCAGGGGACTAGCGGGTATCCATGAGCAGTTCTTC.

This chain uses TRBV6-5 with TRBJ2-7; D not certain. The CDR3 runs to 14 residues. CDR1 is MNHEY, CDR2 SVGAGI, per germline. V lost 5 bases and J 2 bases, leaving 13 bases between the germline ends. The CDR3 region has the DNA TGTGCCAGCAGTCCTAACGGAGAGACCTACGAGCAGTACTTC. As protein: CASSPNGETYEQYF.